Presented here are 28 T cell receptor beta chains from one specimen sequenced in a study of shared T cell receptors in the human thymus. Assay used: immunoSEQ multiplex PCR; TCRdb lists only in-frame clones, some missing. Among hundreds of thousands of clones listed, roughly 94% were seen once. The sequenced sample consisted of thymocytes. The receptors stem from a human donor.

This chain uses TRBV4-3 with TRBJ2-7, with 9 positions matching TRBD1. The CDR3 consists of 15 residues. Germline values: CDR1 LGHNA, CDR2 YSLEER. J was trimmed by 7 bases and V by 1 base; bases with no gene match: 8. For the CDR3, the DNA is TGCGCCAGCAGCCAAGTGGAGACAGGGGGTGAAGAGCAGTACTTC. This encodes CASSQVETGGEEQYF.

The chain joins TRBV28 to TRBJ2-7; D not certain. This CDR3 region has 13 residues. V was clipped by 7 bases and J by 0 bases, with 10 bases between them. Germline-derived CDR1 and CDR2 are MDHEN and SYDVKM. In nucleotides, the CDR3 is TGTGCCAGCAATCTCGACGGCTCCTACGAGCAGTACTTC. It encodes CASNLDGSYEQYF.

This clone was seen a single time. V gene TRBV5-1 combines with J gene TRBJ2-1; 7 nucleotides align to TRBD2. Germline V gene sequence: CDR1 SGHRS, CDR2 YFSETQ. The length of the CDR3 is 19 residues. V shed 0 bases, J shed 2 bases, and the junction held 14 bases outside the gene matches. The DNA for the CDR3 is TGCGCCAGCAGCTTGGTGGTTAGCGGGCCAGAGCACACCTACAATGAGCAGTTCTTC. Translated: CASSLVVSGPEHTYNEQFF.

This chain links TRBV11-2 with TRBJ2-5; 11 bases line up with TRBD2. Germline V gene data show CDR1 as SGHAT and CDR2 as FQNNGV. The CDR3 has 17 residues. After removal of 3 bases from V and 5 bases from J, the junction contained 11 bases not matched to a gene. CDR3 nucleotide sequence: TGTGCCAGCAGCTTGGGTCCGGGACTAGCGGAAAAGGAGACCCAGTACTTC. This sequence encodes CASSLGPGLAEKETQYF.

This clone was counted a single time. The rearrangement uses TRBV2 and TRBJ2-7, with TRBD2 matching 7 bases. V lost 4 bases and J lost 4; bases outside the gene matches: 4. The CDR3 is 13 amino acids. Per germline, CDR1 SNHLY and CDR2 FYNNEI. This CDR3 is CASSAGGEYEQYF. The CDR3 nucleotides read TGTGCCAGCAGTGCGGGGGGAGAATACGAGCAGTACTTC.

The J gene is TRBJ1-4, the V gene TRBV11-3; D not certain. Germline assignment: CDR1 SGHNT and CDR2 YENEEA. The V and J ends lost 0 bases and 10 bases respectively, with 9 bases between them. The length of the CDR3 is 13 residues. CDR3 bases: TGTGCCAGCAGCTTAGACCCAGGAGGAAAACTGTTTTTT. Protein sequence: CASSLDPGGKLFF.

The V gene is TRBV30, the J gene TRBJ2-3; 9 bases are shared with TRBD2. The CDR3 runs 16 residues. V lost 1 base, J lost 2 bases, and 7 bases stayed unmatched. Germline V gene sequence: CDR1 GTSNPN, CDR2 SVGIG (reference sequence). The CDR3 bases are TGTGCCTGGAGTGCAAGACTAGCGGCCAACACAGATACGCAGTATTTT. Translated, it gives CAWSARLAANTDTQYF.

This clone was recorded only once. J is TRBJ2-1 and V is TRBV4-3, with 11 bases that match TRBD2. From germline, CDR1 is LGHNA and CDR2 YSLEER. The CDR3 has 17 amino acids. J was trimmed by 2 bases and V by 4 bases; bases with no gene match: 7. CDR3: CASSLNPTSGAYNEQFF. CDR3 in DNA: TGCGCCAGCAGCCTGAATCCGACTAGCGGGGCCTACAATGAGCAGTTCTTC.

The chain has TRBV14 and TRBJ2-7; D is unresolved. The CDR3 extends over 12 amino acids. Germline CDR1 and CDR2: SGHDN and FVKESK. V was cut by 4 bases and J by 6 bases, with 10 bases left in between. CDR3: CASSRTSREQYF. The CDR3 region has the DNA TGTGCCAGCAGCCGAACCAGTCGCGAGCAGTACTTC.

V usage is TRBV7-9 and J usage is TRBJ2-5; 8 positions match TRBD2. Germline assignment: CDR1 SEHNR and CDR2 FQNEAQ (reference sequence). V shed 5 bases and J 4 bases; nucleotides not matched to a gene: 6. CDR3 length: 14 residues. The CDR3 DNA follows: TGTGCCAGCAGCCACCGGGGGGGGCTAGAGACCCAGTACTTC. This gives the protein CASSHRGGLETQYF. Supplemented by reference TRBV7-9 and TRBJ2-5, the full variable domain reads DTGVSQNPRHKITKRGQNVTFRCDPISEHNRLYWYRQTLGQGPEFLTYFQNEAQLEKSRLLSDRFSAERPKGSFSTLEIQRTEQGDSAMYLCASSHRGGLETQYFGPGTRLLVL.

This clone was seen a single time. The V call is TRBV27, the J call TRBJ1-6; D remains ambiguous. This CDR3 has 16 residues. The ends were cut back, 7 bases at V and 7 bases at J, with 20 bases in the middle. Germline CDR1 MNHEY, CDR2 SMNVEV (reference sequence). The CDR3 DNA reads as TGTGCCAGCACCTCCCCAGCCGAAAACGGGAATTCACCCCTCCACTTT. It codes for CASTSPAENGNSPLHF.

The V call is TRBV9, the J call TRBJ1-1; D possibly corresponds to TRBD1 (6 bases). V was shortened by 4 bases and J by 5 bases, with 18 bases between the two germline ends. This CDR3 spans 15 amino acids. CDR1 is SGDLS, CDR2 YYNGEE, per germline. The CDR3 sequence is CASSHSQGPLTEAFF. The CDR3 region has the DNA TGTGCCAGCAGCCACTCCCAGGGGCCCCTGACTGAAGCTTTCTTT.

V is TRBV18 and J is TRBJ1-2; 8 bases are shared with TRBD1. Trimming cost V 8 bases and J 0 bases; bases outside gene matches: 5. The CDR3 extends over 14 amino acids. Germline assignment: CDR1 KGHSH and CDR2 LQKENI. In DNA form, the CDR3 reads TGTGCCAGCACCCGGGACAGGTCTAACTATGGCTACACCTTC. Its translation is CASTRDRSNYGYTF.

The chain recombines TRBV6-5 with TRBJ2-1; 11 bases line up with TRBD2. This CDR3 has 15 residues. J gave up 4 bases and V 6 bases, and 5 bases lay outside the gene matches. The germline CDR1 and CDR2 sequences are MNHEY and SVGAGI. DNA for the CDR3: TGTGCCAGCAGATCGGGACTAGCGGAGTACAATGAGCAGTTCTTC. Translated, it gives CASRSGLAEYNEQFF.

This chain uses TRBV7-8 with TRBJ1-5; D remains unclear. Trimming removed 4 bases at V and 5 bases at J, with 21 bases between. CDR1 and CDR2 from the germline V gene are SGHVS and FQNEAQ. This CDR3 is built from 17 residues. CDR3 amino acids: CASSCATSGPLHQPQHF. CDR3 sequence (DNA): TGTGCCAGCAGCTGTGCTACCTCGGGCCCACTACATCAGCCCCAGCATTTT.

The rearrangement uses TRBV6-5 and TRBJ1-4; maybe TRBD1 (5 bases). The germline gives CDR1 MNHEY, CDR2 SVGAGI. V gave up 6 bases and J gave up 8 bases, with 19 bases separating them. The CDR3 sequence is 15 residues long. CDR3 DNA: TGTGCCAGCAGCCAGCGGATGGGGCTGAGCGAAAAACTGTTTTTT. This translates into CASSQRMGLSEKLFF.

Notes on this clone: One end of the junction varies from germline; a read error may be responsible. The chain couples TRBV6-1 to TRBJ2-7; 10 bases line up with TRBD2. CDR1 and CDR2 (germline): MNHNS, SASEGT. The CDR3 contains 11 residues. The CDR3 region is CASSELAGEDF. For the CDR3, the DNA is TGTGCCAGCAGTGAACTAGCGGGAGAAGACTTC.

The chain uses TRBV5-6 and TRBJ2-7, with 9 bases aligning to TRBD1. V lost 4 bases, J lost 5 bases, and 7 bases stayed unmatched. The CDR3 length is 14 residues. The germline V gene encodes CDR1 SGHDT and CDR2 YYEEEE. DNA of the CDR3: TGTGCCAGCAGCCCACAGGGGGCGCTCCACGAGCAGTACTTC. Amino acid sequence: CASSPQGALHEQYF.

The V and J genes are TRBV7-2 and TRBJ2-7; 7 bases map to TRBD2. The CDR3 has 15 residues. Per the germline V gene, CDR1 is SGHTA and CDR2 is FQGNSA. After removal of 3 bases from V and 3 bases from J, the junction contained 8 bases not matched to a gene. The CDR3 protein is CASSFPGREYYEQYF. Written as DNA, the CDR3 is TGTGCCAGCAGCTTCCCAGGGCGGGAGTACTACGAGCAGTACTTC.

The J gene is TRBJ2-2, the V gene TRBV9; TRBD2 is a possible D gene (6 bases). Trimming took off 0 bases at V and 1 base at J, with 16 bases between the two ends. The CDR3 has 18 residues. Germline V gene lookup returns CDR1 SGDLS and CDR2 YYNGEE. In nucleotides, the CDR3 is TGTGCCAGCAGCGTAGGTTTCCTTAGCGGAATGAACACCGGGGAGCTGTTTTTT. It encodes CASSVGFLSGMNTGELFF.

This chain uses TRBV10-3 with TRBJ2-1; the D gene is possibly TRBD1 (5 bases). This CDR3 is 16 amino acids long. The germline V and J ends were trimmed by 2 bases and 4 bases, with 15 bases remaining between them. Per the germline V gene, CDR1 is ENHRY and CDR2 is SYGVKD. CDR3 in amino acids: CAISELGTDIYNEQFF. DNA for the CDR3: TGTGCCATCAGTGAGCTGGGTACGGACATTTACAATGAGCAGTTCTTC.

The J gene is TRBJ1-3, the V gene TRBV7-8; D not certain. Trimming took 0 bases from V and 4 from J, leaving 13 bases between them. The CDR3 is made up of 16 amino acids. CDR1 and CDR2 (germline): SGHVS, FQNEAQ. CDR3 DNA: TGTGCCAGCAGCTTAGCGAGGCGGGCAGTCGGAAACACCATATATTTT. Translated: CASSLARRAVGNTIYF.

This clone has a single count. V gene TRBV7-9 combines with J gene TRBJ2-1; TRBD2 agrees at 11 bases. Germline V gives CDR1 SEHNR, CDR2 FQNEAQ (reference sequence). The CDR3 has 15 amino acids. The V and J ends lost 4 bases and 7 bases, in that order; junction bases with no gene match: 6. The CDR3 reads CASSCSGRAGNEQFF. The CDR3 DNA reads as TGTGCCAGCAGCTGTAGCGGGAGGGCGGGGAATGAGCAGTTCTTC.

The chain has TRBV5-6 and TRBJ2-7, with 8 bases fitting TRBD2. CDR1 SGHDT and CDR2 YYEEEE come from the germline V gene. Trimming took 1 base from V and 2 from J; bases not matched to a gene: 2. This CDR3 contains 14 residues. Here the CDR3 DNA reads TGTGCCAGCAGCTTGCTAGCGGGCACCTACGAGCAGTACTTC. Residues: CASSLLAGTYEQYF.

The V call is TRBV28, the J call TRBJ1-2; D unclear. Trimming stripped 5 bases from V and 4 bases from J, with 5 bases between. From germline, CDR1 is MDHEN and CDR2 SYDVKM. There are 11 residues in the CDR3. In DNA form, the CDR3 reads TGTGCCAGCAGTCTAAGCTATGGCTACACCTTC. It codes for CASSLSYGYTF.

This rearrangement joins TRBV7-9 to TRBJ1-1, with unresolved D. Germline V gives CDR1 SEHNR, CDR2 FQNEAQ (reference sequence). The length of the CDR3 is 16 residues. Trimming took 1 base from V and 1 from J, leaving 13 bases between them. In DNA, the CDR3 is TGTGCCAGCAGCTTAGGCCCCCCGGTAAAGAACACTGAAGCTTTCTTT. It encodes CASSLGPPVKNTEAFF.

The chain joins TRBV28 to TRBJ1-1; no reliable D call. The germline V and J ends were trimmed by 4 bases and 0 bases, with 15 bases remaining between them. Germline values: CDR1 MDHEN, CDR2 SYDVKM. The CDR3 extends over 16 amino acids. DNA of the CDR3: TGTGCCAGCAGTTCCCCCAGAAGATTAATGAACACTGAAGCTTTCTTT. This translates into CASSSPRRLMNTEAFF.

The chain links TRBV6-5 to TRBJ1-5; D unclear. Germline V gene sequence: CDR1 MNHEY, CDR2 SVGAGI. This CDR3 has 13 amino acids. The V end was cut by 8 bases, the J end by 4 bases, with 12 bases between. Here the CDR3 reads CASSRAGNQPQHF. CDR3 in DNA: TGTGCCAGCTCGCGGGCTGGGAATCAGCCCCAGCATTTT.